This TCR beta chain was obtained from a study of control samples from healthy donors and cancer patients. Only in-frame clones appear in the TCRdb table, and some are missing; sequencing was by immunoSEQ multiplex PCR. This sample has 170,000 or so clones, with about 91% found just once. V shed 4 bases and J shed 1 base, with 15 bases lying between them. CDR1 and CDR2 from the germline V gene are MGHRA and YSYEKL. The CDR3 length is 16 residues. The material sequenced was blood. This clonotype was obtained from a woman in her 40s in good health. The chain combines TRBV4-1 with TRBJ2-3, with D possibly being TRBD2 (6 bases). CDR3 sequence reads: CASSLDRDFGTDTQYF. CDR3 in DNA: TGCGCCAGCAGCCTAGACCGGGACTTCGGCACAGATACGCAGTATTTT.